Sequencing of this TCR beta chain was carried out in a study of shared clonotypes between healthy human individuals. On the study more broadly: Each donor contributed plates that comprised three CD4 naive, three CD4 memory, two CD8 naive and one CD8 memory. Findings and limits, study-wide: Despite large depth, sorted-subset datasets appeared incompletely sequenced.

Positively selected for CCR7, the CD45RO-negative cells used as naive CD8 cells excluded terminally differentiated effector memory CD45RA+ cells. A note on this clone: Its matching antigen is unknown.

V trimming: 5 bases; J trimming: 3 bases; junction bases outside the gene matches: 10. The germline CDR1 and CDR2 sequences are SQVTM and ANQGSEA. This CDR3 has 15 amino acids. Assay execution proceeded at the deep level. Sequenced by immunoSEQ multiplex PCR; TCRdb stores in-frame clones only, minus some. The data show 600,000 or so clones, around 95% seen once. The sequence was obtained from a woman in her 30s in good health. The specimen was naive CD8+ T cells sorted from blood. The rearrangement uses TRBV29-1 and TRBJ2-1, with 7 nucleotides matching TRBD1. The CDR3 region has the DNA TGCAGCGTTCCTGACAGGGAAGGGGTCTACAATGAGCAGTTCTTC. Translated, it gives CSVPDREGVYNEQFF.